Each of the 28 T cell receptor beta chains below was sequenced from the same sample in a study of shared clonotypes between healthy human individuals. Some clones are missing from TCRdb's copy, which holds only in-frame ones; the method was immunoSEQ multiplex PCR. The sample lists fewer than 650,000 clones; 75% to 85% were seen once. Sequenced sample: PBMCs. The receptors shown here come from a woman aged 35 to 49 in good health. Some clones in this sample may be carry-over from other donors' samples.

The J gene is TRBJ2-7, the V gene TRBV18; D unresolved. The CDR3 length is 14 residues. Germline loops: CDR1 KGHSH, CDR2 LQKENI. V was shortened by 2 bases and J by 6 bases, with 14 bases between the two germline ends. CDR3 amino acids: CASSPNGASGEQYF. The CDR3 coding sequence is TGTGCCAGCTCACCAAACGGCGCCTCCGGCGAGCAGTACTTC.

The chain carries TRBV5-1 and TRBJ2-2; unclear D gene. V was pared by 0 bases and J by 7 bases, with 7 bases between. This CDR3 region has 13 residues. The germline V gene has CDR1 SGHRS and CDR2 YFSETQ. The CDR3 loop is CASSLESGGELFF. As DNA, the CDR3 is TGCGCCAGCAGCTTGGAATCGGGCGGGGAGCTGTTTTTT.

Of note for this clone: A far larger clone is one base from this, pointing to a likely read error. Other DNA sequences within the sample encode an identical CDR3. The chain couples TRBV7-9 to TRBJ2-1; perhaps D is TRBD1 or TRBD2 (5 bases each). The V gene's germline CDR1 is SEHNR and CDR2 FQNEAQ (reference sequence). The CDR3 contains 13 residues. The CDR3 here is CASSLSQGRAVFF. DNA for the CDR3: TGTGCCAGTAGCTTATCCCAGGGACGGGCGGTGTTCTTC.

The chain uses TRBV10-3 and TRBJ2-1; TRBD2 is a possible D gene (6 bases). CDR1 and CDR2 from the germline V gene are ENHRY and SYGVKD. This CDR3 region has 13 residues. Trimming took off 3 bases at V and 12 bases at J, with 15 bases between the two ends. CDR3 in amino acids: CAISDGTPRGQFF. The CDR3 DNA reads as TGTGCCATCAGTGACGGGACTCCCCGTGGGCAGTTCTTC.

The genes are TRBV28 and TRBJ1-5; TRBD1 aligns across 9 bases. V dropped 6 bases and J dropped 11; count of bases not matched to a gene: 8. The CDR3 spans 13 residues. The germline CDR1 and CDR2 sequences are MDHEN and SYDVKM. CDR3 nucleotides: TGTGCCAGCAGCCCCCCGGACAGGGGAGCCCAGCATTTT. Protein product: CASSPPDRGAQHF.

This clone was seen only a few times. The chain links TRBV2 to TRBJ1-1; D remains unclear. The germline CDR1 and CDR2 sequences are SNHLY and FYNNEI. Trimming left V 6 bases short and J 0 bases short, with 11 bases between. The CDR3 contains 14 residues. CDR3 amino acids: CASRGEGMNTEAFF. In nucleotides, the CDR3 is TGTGCCAGCAGGGGAGAAGGAATGAACACTGAAGCTTTCTTT.

The rearrangement uses TRBV20-1 and TRBJ1-1; D is perhaps TRBD1 (5 bases). Trimming took 4 bases from V and 8 from J, leaving 11 bases between them. In germline, CDR1 is DFQATT, CDR2 SNEGSKA (reference sequence). This CDR3 has 11 residues. The CDR3 region has the DNA TGCAGTGCTACGAACAGGTTGGAAGCTTTCTTT. Residues: CSATNRLEAFF.

The rearrangement joins TRBV4-2 to TRBJ2-7; 9 nucleotides match TRBD2. The germline CDR1 and CDR2 sequences are LGHNA and YNFKEQ. This CDR3 is 16 amino acids long. Trimming took 6 bases from V and 6 from J; bases not matched to a gene: 15. The CDR3 DNA reads as TGTGCCAGCAGGCGAGACCCTAGCGGGACAGCGGGCGAGCAGTACTTC. Amino acid sequence: CASRRDPSGTAGEQYF.

The chain couples TRBV5-1 to TRBJ1-4; no reliable D call. This CDR3 spans 13 amino acids. Germline values: CDR1 SGHRS, CDR2 YFSETQ. Between the trimmed V and J ends, which lost 9 bases and 8 bases, there was a span of 17 bases. The CDR3: CATSLSGEEKLFF. CDR3 sequence (DNA): TGCGCCACCTCACTGTCTGGGGAAGAAAAACTGTTTTTT.

The chain recombines TRBV15 with TRBJ2-7; 8 nucleotides align to TRBD1. V was clipped by 5 bases and J by 8 bases; unmatched bases: 11. CDR1 and CDR2 (germline): LNHNV, YYDKDF (reference sequence). There are 14 residues in the CDR3. CDR3: CATSEGQEDLKQYF. The CDR3 nucleotides read TGTGCCACCAGCGAGGGACAGGAGGATCTAAAGCAGTACTTC.

The rearrangement uses TRBV19 and TRBJ1-3; D might be TRBD1 (5 bases). Trimming left V 3 bases short and J 0 bases short, with 9 bases between. Per germline, CDR1 LNHDA and CDR2 SQIVND (reference sequence). The CDR3 is made up of 15 amino acids. CDR3 coding DNA: TGTGCCAGTAGTATCGACAGCGTCTCTGGAAACACCATATATTTT. It yields the protein CASSIDSVSGNTIYF. The full variable domain, with the rest looked up from reference TRBV19 and TRBJ1-3, is DGGITQSPKYLFRKEGQNVTLSCEQNLNHDAMYWYRQDPGQGLRLIYYSQIVNDFQKGDIAEGYSVSREKKESFPLTVTSAQKNPTAFYLCASSIDSVSGNTIYFGEGSWLTVV.

The chain links TRBV2 to TRBJ2-7; D is undetermined. The CDR3 is 14 residues long. V shed 4 bases and J shed 3 bases, with 13 bases lying between them. Germline loops: CDR1 SNHLY, CDR2 FYNNEI. CDR3 bases: TGTGCCAGCAGTGCTGAGTTAGCTGTCTACGAGCAGTACTTC. Its protein is CASSAELAVYEQYF.

V usage is TRBV6-5 and J usage is TRBJ2-6; perhaps TRBD2 as D (6 bases). This CDR3 comprises 16 residues. Trimming took off 0 bases at V and 1 base at J, with 7 bases between the two ends. Germline lookup yields CDR1 MNHEY and CDR2 SVGAGI. This chain's CDR3 is CASSYSEGSGANVLTF. Here the CDR3 DNA reads TGTGCCAGCAGTTACTCGGAGGGTTCTGGGGCCAACGTCCTGACTTTC.

This clone was counted only a few times. The chain's CDR3 is CASSLVGTGYYEQYF. In DNA, the CDR3 is TGTGCCAGCAGCTTAGTAGGGACAGGGTACTACGAGCAGTACTTC. The chain joins TRBV7-2 to TRBJ2-7; 9 nucleotides line up with TRBD1. Trimming removed 1 base from V and 3 bases from J; junction bases left unmatched: 4. Germline V gene data show CDR1 as SGHTA and CDR2 as FQGNSA. The CDR3 spans 15 residues.

The chain combines TRBV5-1 with TRBJ2-1, with 8 positions matching TRBD1. V shed 0 bases, J shed 9 bases, and the junction held 8 bases outside the gene matches. Germline V gives CDR1 SGHRS, CDR2 YFSETQ. This CDR3 is 15 amino acids long. CDR3 nucleotides: TGCGCCAGCAGCTTGGGCCAGGGGGCAGGCAGTGAGCAGTTCTTC. It is translated as CASSLGQGAGSEQFF.

In this sample, this clone turned up a few times. The CDR3 spells CAWSPFLGRADLGDTQYF. The CDR3 DNA reads as TGTGCCTGGAGTCCTTTCCTCGGTAGGGCGGACCTCGGGGATACGCAGTATTTT. The chain uses TRBV30 and TRBJ2-3; D gene unclear. Germline V lookup: CDR1 GTSNPN, CDR2 SVGIG (reference sequence). The CDR3 runs to 18 residues. V shed 2 bases and J shed 6 bases, with 27 bases lying between them.

The V and J genes are TRBV4-2 and TRBJ1-5, with TRBD1 matching over 7 bases. This CDR3 is built from 17 residues. Germline trimming cut 4 bases from V and 0 bases from J; bases unmatched to any gene: 9. Germline V gives CDR1 LGHNA, CDR2 YNFKEQ. CDR3 protein: CASSPMGQSDSNQPQHF. The CDR3 nucleotides are TGTGCCAGCAGCCCGATGGGACAGTCCGATAGCAATCAGCCCCAGCATTTT.

The V call is TRBV7-3, the J call TRBJ2-3; D might be TRBD1 or TRBD2, each matching 5 bases. The CDR3 has 17 amino acids. The V gene lost 2 bases and the J gene lost 1 base, with 16 bases spanning the gap. CDR1 is SGHTA, CDR2 FQGTGA, per germline. This CDR3 is CASSLVGRQTRTDTQYF. Written as DNA, the CDR3 is TGTGCCAGCAGCTTAGTGGGACGACAAACCCGCACAGATACGCAGTATTTT.

The chain links TRBV2 to TRBJ2-7; TRBD2 agrees at 11 bases. The germline V gene encodes CDR1 SNHLY and CDR2 FYNNEI. The V gene end was trimmed by 10 bases and the J gene end by 2 bases; junction bases not matched to a gene: 13. CDR3 length: 16 residues. CDR3 nucleotides: TGTGCCACCCTCTCCCTGGGACTAGCGGAAACCTACGAGCAGTACTTC. Protein: CATLSLGLAETYEQYF.

The chain couples TRBV18 to TRBJ2-2; unclear D gene. Germline CDR1 and CDR2: KGHSH and LQKENI. This CDR3 is built from 14 residues. Trimming removed 4 bases at V and 3 bases at J, with 9 bases between. CDR3 sequence (DNA): TGTGCCAGCTCACTAGAACAAGACACCGGGGAGCTGTTTTTT. Translation gives CASSLEQDTGELFF.

On this clone itself: One end of the junction varies from germline; a read error may be responsible. This chain joins TRBV19 and TRBJ2-1, with 13 bases matching TRBD2. Germline V gene lookup returns CDR1 LNHDA and CDR2 SQIVND (reference sequence). The length of the CDR3 is 18 residues. The CDR3 spells CASRRRGLAGASYNEQFF. For the CDR3, the DNA is TGCGCCAGTAGACGACGCGGACTAGCGGGGGCCTCCTACAATGAGCAGTTCTTC. Based on the CDR3 plus reference TRBV19 and TRBJ2-1, the full variable domain is DGGITQSPKYLFRKEGQNVTLSCEQNLNHDAMYWYRQDPGQGLRLIYYSQIVNDFQKGDIAEGYSVSREKKESFPLTVTSAQKNPTAFYLCASRRRGLAGASYNEQFFGPGTRLTVL.

The count of this clone is one. This chain uses TRBV23-1 with TRBJ2-6, with 10 bases identical to TRBD1. Being an ORF, TRBV23-1 has a function that is uncertain. J lost 1 base, V lost 2 bases, and 11 bases had no gene match. The CDR3 is 20 amino acids. The CDR3, as DNA: TGCGCCAGCAGTCAACCATTGGGACAGGGGACCATTTCTGGGGCCAACGTCCTGACTTTC. Residues: CASSQPLGQGTISGANVLTF.

V is TRBV28 and J is TRBJ2-2; D not certain. The CDR3 contains 12 residues. Germline CDR1 and CDR2: MDHEN and SYDVKM. Trimming removed 7 bases at V and 4 bases at J, with 7 bases between. The CDR3 coding sequence is TGTGCCAGCACCATCTTCACCGGGGAGCTGTTTTTT. Translating it yields CASTIFTGELFF.

This chain links TRBV6-1 with TRBJ2-7; D is perhaps TRBD1 or TRBD2 (6 bases each). Germline assignment: CDR1 MNHNS and CDR2 SASEGT. This CDR3 comprises 15 residues. The V gene lost 3 bases and the J gene lost 2 bases, with 14 bases spanning the gap. CDR3 DNA sequence: TGTGCCAGCAGTGAGGACGAGGGGGGCCCCTACGAGCAGTACTTC. Translation: CASSEDEGGPYEQYF.

The rearrangement joins TRBV11-2 to TRBJ2-7, with D perhaps given as TRBD1 or TRBD2 (6 bases each). CDR1 is SGHAT, CDR2 FQNNGV, per germline. V shed 6 bases and J shed 2 bases, with 14 bases lying between them. The CDR3 runs to 14 residues. The CDR3 DNA follows: TGTGCCAGCAGGGCGGTAGGGGGGCCCTACGAGCAGTACTTC. Its translation is CASRAVGGPYEQYF.

V is TRBV6-5 and J is TRBJ2-2, with D tentatively TRBD1 or TRBD2 (6 bases each). Trimming left V 2 bases short and J 5 bases short, with 12 bases between. Germline CDR1 and CDR2: MNHEY and SVGAGI. This CDR3 region has 15 residues. CDR3 in DNA: TGTGCCAGCAGTTACGGGGGGCCGGTAACCGGGGAGCTGTTTTTT. Translation gives CASSYGGPVTGELFF.

This clone was seen once. The chain employs TRBV27 and TRBJ2-5; TRBD2 agrees at 9 bases. The CDR3 length is 15 residues. Germline trimming cut 6 bases from V and 2 bases from J; bases unmatched to any gene: 7. Per the germline V gene, CDR1 is MNHEY and CDR2 is SMNVEV (reference sequence). CDR3 coding DNA: TGTGCCAGCAGACAGACTAGCGGAAGACAAGAGACCCAGTACTTC. It is translated as CASRQTSGRQETQYF.

This clone was seen a handful of times. The chain uses TRBV29-1 and TRBJ2-2; TRBD1 matches 8 bases. V gave up 6 bases and J gave up 8 bases; unmatched junction bases: 5. Germline assignment: CDR1 SQVTM and CDR2 ANQGSEA. The CDR3 has 12 amino acids. For the CDR3, the DNA is TGCAGCGTGGGACAGGTCTCAGGGGAGCTGTTTTTT. Residues: CSVGQVSGELFF.